The 29 T cell receptor beta chains listed next were all sequenced from one sample in a study of T-cell reconstitution after alpha-beta-depleted transplantation in children. It was with unique molecular identifiers that the TCRbeta library was prepared. TCRdb reprocessed the PCR reads with MiXCR, giving one entry per CDR3 protein. The sample has around 580,000 distinct CDR3 sequences; roughly 23% are singletons. The sequences come from PBMCs, mostly from graft donor cells, collected 360 days after TCRalphabeta/CD19-depleted stem cell transplant. All receptors come from a boy in the first two years of life who had a stem cell transplant for acute myeloid leukemia, so the T cells may come from the graft donor.

The chain couples TRBV29-1 to TRBJ2-1, with 12 bases aligning to TRBD2. V lost 8 bases to trimming and J lost 2 bases; unmatched junction nucleotides: 7. There are 15 residues in the CDR3. Germline V gene sequence: CDR1 SQVTM, CDR2 ANQGSEA. CDR3: CSFTPSGGAYNEQFF. The CDR3 DNA reads TGCAGCTTTACTCCTAGCGGGGGGGCCTACAATGAGCAGTTCTTC.

The V and J genes are TRBV5-1 and TRBJ1-5, with D tentatively TRBD1 (5 bases). The CDR3 covers 13 residues. V dropped 4 bases and J dropped 4 bases, with 9 bases sitting between them. CDR1 and CDR2 (germline): SGHRS, YFSETQ. The CDR3 region is CASSLTENQPQHF. The CDR3 nucleotides are TGCGCCAGCAGCCTGACAGAGAATCAGCCCCAGCATTTT.

V and J are TRBV4-1 and TRBJ1-2; D may be TRBD1 (6 bases). Between the trimmed V and J ends, which lost 0 bases and 7 bases, there was a span of 21 bases. The CDR3 runs to 17 residues. CDR1 MGHRA and CDR2 YSYEKL come from the germline V gene. CDR3 sequence (DNA): TGCGCCAGCAGCCAAGAGGAGAGGATCAGGACAGTGAGTGGCTACACCTTC. It translates to CASSQEERIRTVSGYTF.

This clonotype was detected only a few times. The CDR3 nucleotides are TGTGCCAGCAGGATTATGACGATGAACACTGAAGCTTTCTTT. This codes for CASRIMTMNTEAFF. The gene calls are TRBV6-1 and TRBJ1-1; D not certain. Germline V gene lookup returns CDR1 MNHNS and CDR2 SASEGT. This CDR3 region has 14 residues. Trimming removed 6 bases at V and 0 bases at J, with 11 bases between.

The chain is built from TRBV5-1 and TRBJ2-2; TRBD1 matches 8 bases. After removal of 4 bases from V and 6 bases from J, the junction contained 5 bases not matched to a gene. Germline V gene sequence: CDR1 SGHRS, CDR2 YFSETQ. The CDR3 loop spans 14 amino acids. In DNA, the CDR3 is TGCGCCAGCAGCGAAACAGGGGGAGCCGGGGAGCTGTTTTTT. Amino acid sequence: CASSETGGAGELFF.

DNA for the CDR3: TGCAGTGCTAGACTCCGGGGGCCCGGGGAGCAGTACGTC. Translating gives CSARLRGPGEQYV. The gene calls are TRBV20-1 and TRBJ2-7; either TRBD1 or TRBD2 may fit D (6 bases each). Germline lookup yields CDR1 DFQATT and CDR2 SNEGSKA (reference sequence). V dropped 2 bases and J dropped 7 bases, with 15 bases sitting between them. The CDR3 runs to 13 residues.

This clonotype occurred a few times. V gene TRBV20-1 combines with J gene TRBJ1-1; TRBD1 agrees at 7 bases. The V segment lost 0 bases and the J segment 10 bases; nucleotides outside the gene matches: 14. CDR1 and CDR2 (germline): DFQATT, SNEGSKA (reference sequence). CDR3 length: 15 residues. The CDR3 spells CSARDFREGGTAAFF. CDR3 in DNA: TGCAGTGCTAGAGATTTCCGCGAAGGGGGCACGGCAGCTTTCTTT.

This clonotype showed up many times. This sequence joins TRBV6-1 and TRBJ2-1; the D is unclear. The CDR3 is 14 amino acids. Trimming pared 7 bases from V and 1 base from J, leaving 11 bases between. Germline V gene sequence: CDR1 MNHNS, CDR2 SASEGT. The CDR3, as DNA: TGTGCCAGCAATCGAGACGGATCCTACAATGAGCAGTTCTTC. Translating it yields CASNRDGSYNEQFF.

This clonotype was detected a few times. The genes are TRBV28 and TRBJ1-1; TRBD1 might be the D (5 bases). V lost 4 bases to trimming and J lost 1 base, with 13 bases between them. The CDR3 consists of 15 residues. CDR1 is MDHEN and CDR2 is SYDVKM in the germline V gene. For the CDR3, the DNA is TGTGCCAGCAGTTCATCCGGGACGGCGAACACTGAAGCTTTCTTT. The encoded protein is CASSSSGTANTEAFF.

Only one count was recorded for this clonotype. The chain couples TRBV28 to TRBJ2-7; TRBD1 matches 7 bases. With 5 bases clipped from V and 0 bases from J, the junction kept 7 bases outside the gene matches. The germline CDR1 and CDR2 sequences are MDHEN and SYDVKM. The CDR3 contains 15 residues. CDR3 sequence reads: CASSTGTAHSYEQYV. The DNA of the CDR3 is TGTGCCAGCAGTACCGGGACAGCCCACTCCTACGAGCAGTACGTC.

The rearrangement joins TRBV10-3 to TRBJ1-1, with D uncertain. In germline, CDR1 is ENHRY, CDR2 SYGVKD. V was clipped by 6 bases and J by 1 base, with 9 bases between them. The CDR3 is 13 residues long. This chain's CDR3 is CAISPGRNTEAFF. CDR3 bases: TGTGCCATCAGCCCGGGGAGGAACACTGAAGCTTTCTTT.

V gene TRBV7-9 combines with J gene TRBJ2-4; D possibly corresponds to TRBD1 (5 bases). The germline CDR1 and CDR2 sequences are SEHNR and FQNEAQ (reference sequence). The CDR3 runs 17 residues. V lost 1 base and J 6 bases, leaving 19 bases between the germline ends. Here the CDR3 reads CASSLVPGMESANIQYF. CDR3 sequence (DNA): TGTGCCAGCAGCTTAGTTCCAGGGATGGAGTCGGCAAACATTCAGTACTTC. The variable domain in full, with the rest retrieved from reference TRBV7-9 and TRBJ2-4, is DTGVSQNPRHKITKRGQNVTFRCDPISEHNRLYWYRQTLGQGPEFLTYFQNEAQLEKSRLLSDRFSAERPKGSFSTLEIQRTEQGDSAMYLCASSLVPGMESANIQYFGAGTRLSVL.

The chain combines TRBV6-5 with TRBJ1-1, with D possibly matching TRBD1 (5 bases). The CDR3 is 14 residues long. CDR1 MNHEY and CDR2 SVGAGI come from the germline V gene. V was pared by 0 bases and J by 3 bases, with 8 bases between. The chain's CDR3 is CASSYSGGYTEAFF. Here the CDR3 DNA reads TGTGCCAGCAGTTACTCGGGGGGGTACACTGAAGCTTTCTTT.

The chain couples TRBV2 to TRBJ2-5, with 10 bases aligning to TRBD2. The CDR3 length is 19 residues. After removal of 10 bases from V and 4 bases from J, the junction contained 24 bases not matched to a gene. The germline gives CDR1 SNHLY, CDR2 FYNNEI. CDR3 protein: CAICLRVGGSGGQGETQYF. CDR3 coding DNA: TGTGCCATCTGTTTAAGAGTTGGCGGTAGCGGGGGGCAAGGAGAGACCCAGTACTTC.

V usage is TRBV20-1 and J usage is TRBJ2-4; D unclear. The CDR3 has 11 residues. Germline V CDR1 and CDR2: DFQATT, SNEGSKA (reference sequence). The germline V and J ends were trimmed by 1 base and 6 bases, with 4 bases remaining between them. CDR3 in DNA: TGCAGTGCTAGAGTAGCAAACATTCAGTACTTC. Translating it yields CSARVANIQYF.

This clonotype has a handful of counts. The chain couples TRBV15 to TRBJ2-5; perhaps TRBD2 as D (5 bases). Germline values: CDR1 LNHNV, CDR2 YYDKDF (reference sequence). V was clipped by 0 bases and J by 4 bases, with 12 bases between them. There are 15 residues in the CDR3. CDR3 nucleotide sequence: TGTGCCACCAGCAGAGATGGCCGGGGTAGAGAGACCCAGTACTTC. Its protein product is CATSRDGRGRETQYF.

The gene calls are TRBV11-2 and TRBJ2-7, with TRBD2 as a possible D gene (7 bases). Trimming pared 5 bases from V and 1 base from J, leaving 12 bases between. The CDR3 sequence is 14 residues long. The germline V gene has CDR1 SGHAT and CDR2 FQNNGV. CDR3 nucleotide sequence: TGTGCCAGCAGCCGCGGGGGCGCATCCTACGAGCAGTACGTC. Amino acid sequence: CASSRGGASYEQYV.

The chain couples TRBV20-1 to TRBJ2-1; D remains unclear. The CDR3 has 14 residues. Trimming removed 0 bases from V and 7 bases from J, with 13 bases in between. Germline CDR1 and CDR2: DFQATT and SNEGSKA (reference sequence). Here the CDR3 DNA reads TGCAGTGCTAGAGATTTTAGATCGGAGAATGAGCAGTTCTTC. It translates to CSARDFRSENEQFF.

Ten or more counts support this clonotype. The chain combines TRBV29-1 with TRBJ1-3; D is unclear. The CDR3 consists of 11 residues. CDR1 is SQVTM and CDR2 is ANQGSEA in the germline V gene. V dropped 7 bases and J dropped 4 bases, with 8 bases sitting between them. CDR3 coding DNA: TGCAGCGCCGAACGAGGAAACACCATATATTTT. Protein sequence: CSAERGNTIYF. Filled out from reference TRBV29-1 and TRBJ1-3, the complete variable domain reads SAVISQKPSRDICQRGTSLTIQCQVDSQVTMMFWYRQQPGQSLTLIATANQGSEATYESGFVIDKFPISRPNLTFSTLTVSNMSPEDSSIYLCSAERGNTIYFGEGSWLTVV.

The rearrangement uses TRBV7-8 and TRBJ2-7; D gene ambiguous. V gave up 4 bases and J gave up 3 bases, with 10 bases separating them. CDR1 SGHVS and CDR2 FQNEAQ come from the germline V gene. The CDR3 is 13 residues long. CDR3 protein: CASSSLLYYEQYV. The CDR3 coding sequence is TGTGCCAGCAGCTCCTTATTATACTACGAGCAGTACGTC.

This clonotype was detected many times. The chain carries TRBV29-1 and TRBJ2-5; D remains unclear. Trimming removed 4 bases from V and 3 bases from J, with 9 bases in between. Germline V CDR1 and CDR2: SQVTM, ANQGSEA. This CDR3 comprises 12 residues. The CDR3 DNA is TGCAGCGTTGTCGTATCGAAAGAGACCCAGTACTTC. Translation: CSVVVSKETQYF.

There are many counts of this clonotype. The chain combines TRBV12-3 or TRBV12-4 with TRBJ2-7; tentative D call: TRBD2 (7 bases). The CDR3 consists of 14 residues. With 6 bases removed from V and 2 bases from J, the gap between germline ends came to 14 bases. Here the CDR3 DNA reads TGTGCCAGCAGCAAGGGGGGGAGCACCTACGAGCAGTACTTC. Its protein is CASSKGGSTYEQYF.

This clonotype has a count of ten or more. An end of the junction does not agree with germline; a read error may underlie this. The rearrangement uses TRBV5-1 and TRBJ2-1, with no clear D. Germline assignment: CDR1 SGHRS and CDR2 YFSETQ. CDR3 length: 13 amino acids. The CDR3 nucleotides are TGTGCCAGCAGCTTAGTAGGGTACAATGAGCAGTTCTTC. Encoded protein: CASSLVGYNEQFF.

This clonotype was found a few times. This sequence joins TRBV6-2 or TRBV6-3 and TRBJ2-7; D ambiguous. From germline, CDR1 is MNHEY and CDR2 SVGEGT. The CDR3 runs 13 residues. Trimming took 3 bases from V and 1 from J, leaving 7 bases between them. CDR3 in DNA: TGTGCCAGCAGTTATGCGGTTTCCTACGAGCAGTACTTC. Residues: CASSYAVSYEQYF.

The sample holds a few counts of this clonotype. The chain couples TRBV12-3 or TRBV12-4 to TRBJ2-1; D call uncertain. This CDR3 has 15 amino acids. Trimming pared 5 bases from V and 7 bases from J, leaving 18 bases between. CDR3 region: CASSPRAWVGNEQFF. The CDR3 coding sequence is TGTGCCAGCAGTCCCCGGGCCTGGGTAGGGAATGAGCAGTTCTTC.

This clonotype has a handful of counts. The V call is TRBV10-3, the J call TRBJ1-5; 7 nucleotides agree with TRBD1. CDR1 is ENHRY, CDR2 SYGVKD, per germline. Germline trimming cut 10 bases from V and 2 bases from J; bases unmatched to any gene: 11. This CDR3 is 15 amino acids long. The CDR3 region is CATSAGQGGNQPQHF. CDR3 bases: TGTGCCACCAGCGCGGGGCAGGGGGGCAATCAGCCCCAGCATTTT.

This clonotype showed up many times. The chain is built from TRBV7-9 and TRBJ1-1, with 8 bases lining up with TRBD1. The CDR3 covers 14 residues. CDR1 and CDR2 (germline): SEHNR, FQNEAQ (reference sequence). V shed 1 base and J 7 bases; nucleotides not matched to a gene: 5. CDR3 region: CASSLGQGAREAFF. In nucleotides, the CDR3 is TGTGCCAGCAGCTTAGGCCAGGGGGCTCGTGAAGCTTTCTTT. The full variable domain, with the rest looked up from reference TRBV7-9 and TRBJ1-1, is DTGVSQNPRHKITKRGQNVTFRCDPISEHNRLYWYRQTLGQGPEFLTYFQNEAQLEKSRLLSDRFSAERPKGSFSTLEIQRTEQGDSAMYLCASSLGQGAREAFFGQGTRLTVV.

This clonotype came up many times. V is TRBV20-1 and J is TRBJ1-2, with TRBD1 as a possible D gene (5 bases). This CDR3 has 15 amino acids. Trimming left V 4 bases short and J 4 bases short, with 19 bases between. Germline lookup yields CDR1 DFQATT and CDR2 SNEGSKA (reference sequence). The CDR3 region has the DNA TGCAGTGCTATAGCTGGGGCCTTCTTTGTCTATGGCTACACCTTC. This codes for CSAIAGAFFVYGYTF.

The chain carries TRBV5-6 and TRBJ2-1, with a possible D match to TRBD1 (5 bases). CDR1 and CDR2 from the germline V gene are SGHDT and YYEEEE. The CDR3 spans 16 residues. V was shortened by 1 base and J by 2 bases, with 13 bases between the two germline ends. The CDR3, as DNA: TGTGCCAGCAGCTTGATTGGGGCTACAACCTACAATGAGCAGTTCTTC. Translated: CASSLIGATTYNEQFF.